The rows below give T cell receptor beta chains drawn from one sample of a study of blood T cells in healthy people across ages. TCRdb re-called the 5' RACE reads with MiXCR, one entry per CDR3 protein. The table shows about 1.8 million distinct CDR3 sequences, with 49% occurring only once. The sequenced sample was blood. These TCRs come from a woman between 35 and 50 years old in good health. Both conserved end residues are part of each CDR3. Fields, in order: D gene, V gene, clone size, J gene, CDR3 protein, CDR3 DNA. D genes are given only for firm matches. Clone size is given for some rows only: seen once, a few or many times, or a class if the clone is expanded.

NA	TRBV4-3	NA	TRBJ1-2	CASSLHTRTVYGYTF	TGCGCCAGCAGCCTCCACACCAGGACAGTCTATGGCTACACCTTC
NA	TRBV20-1	NA	TRBJ1-1	CSAKIIRGMNTEAFF	TGCAGTGCTAAAATTATAAGGGGGATGAACACTGAAGCTTTCTTT
NA	TRBV9	NA	TRBJ2-1	CASSVESRSRGYNEQFF	TGTGCCAGCAGTGTAGAATCTCGCTCCCGGGGTTACAATGAGCAGTTCTTC
NA	TRBV7-2	NA	TRBJ2-1	CASSMTGASYNEQFF	TGTGCCAGCAGCATGACAGGCGCCTCCTACAATGAGCAGTTCTTC
TRBD1	TRBV10-3	few	TRBJ1-1	CAISGKGAGDTEAFF	TGTGCCATCAGCGGGAAGGGGGCAGGGGACACTGAAGCTTTCTTT
NA	TRBV29-1	NA	TRBJ2-3	CSVGQITDTQYF	TGCAGCGTTGGACAGATCACAGATACGCAGTATTTT
TRBD1	TRBV20-1	NA	TRBJ1-2	CSATGQEGLHGYTF	TGCAGTGCTACCGGACAGGAAGGTCTTCATGGCTACACCTTC
NA	TRBV20-1	NA	TRBJ2-5	CSASFVIKTQYF	TGCAGTGCTAGTTTTGTAATTAAGACCCAGTACTTC
NA	TRBV7-3	many	TRBJ2-5	CASSLSGSETQYF	TGTGCCAGCAGCTTATCAGGGTCAGAGACCCAGTACTTC
TRBD1	TRBV29-1	many	TRBJ2-5	CSGRTGQETQYF	TGCAGCGGACGGACAGGCCAAGAGACCCAGTACTTC
NA	TRBV11-2	NA	TRBJ1-1	CASSLDSRVPEAFF	TGTGCCAGCAGCTTAGATTCCCGGGTCCCTGAAGCTTTCTTT
NA	TRBV28	few	TRBJ2-5	CASSPQWWTQYF	TGTGCCAGCAGCCCCCAATGGTGGACCCAGTACTTC
TRBD1	TRBV7-8	few	TRBJ2-1	CASSLSLGTGSNEQFF	TGTGCCAGCAGCTTATCTCTCGGGACAGGGAGCAATGAGCAGTTCTTC
NA	TRBV4-3	NA	TRBJ2-7	CASSQARGASYEQYF	TGCGCCAGCAGCCAAGCTCGCGGGGCCTCCTACGAGCAGTACTTC
TRBD1	TRBV2	NA	TRBJ2-5	CASSVGQGTSETQYF	TGTGCCAGCAGTGTGGGACAGGGTACCTCAGAGACCCAGTACTTC
TRBD1	TRBV20-1	NA	TRBJ2-1	CSASSDRGYNEQFF	TGCAGTGCTAGCTCGGACAGGGGGTACAATGAGCAGTTCTTC
TRBD1	TRBV29-1	NA	TRBJ2-5	CGTRQGQETRYF	TGCGGGACACGACAGGGTCAAGAGACCCGGTACTTC
NA	TRBV6-1	NA	TRBJ1-1	CASSESPANTEAFF	TGTGCCAGCAGTGAGTCCCCGGCGAACACTGAAGCTTTCTTT
TRBD1	TRBV5-1	NA	TRBJ1-2	CASSGGQGENYGYTF	TGCGCCAGCAGCGGAGGACAGGGTGAAAACTATGGCTACACCTTC
TRBD1	TRBV12-3/TRBV12-4	NA	TRBJ2-7	CASRLSQGVNEQYF	TGTGCCAGCAGACTATCACAGGGGGTTAACGAGCAGTACTTC
TRBD2	TRBV7-2	NA	TRBJ2-1	CASSSVAGGRYNEQFF	TGTGCCAGCAGCTCCGTAGCGGGGGGGAGGTACAATGAGCAGTTCTTC
NA	TRBV11-2	NA	TRBJ2-7	CASSSQGLEQYF	TGTGCCAGCAGCTCACAGGGACTCGAGCAGTACTTC
NA	TRBV7-6	NA	TRBJ2-7	CASSLDGTPYEQYF	TGTGCCAGCAGCTTGGACGGTACCCCCTACGAGCAGTACTTC
TRBD2	TRBV7-3	many	TRBJ2-5	CASSFLAGAQETQYF	TGTGCCAGCAGCTTCCTAGCGGGGGCGCAAGAGACCCAGTACTTC
NA	TRBV10-3	many	TRBJ2-5	CAIGPGGTQYF	TGTGCCATCGGACCGGGCGGAACCCAGTACTTC
NA	TRBV28	NA	TRBJ1-4	CASRQTNEKLFF	TGTGCCAGCAGGCAAACTAATGAAAAACTGTTTTTT
NA	TRBV7-9	NA	TRBJ2-3	CASSLAQRASTDTQYF	TGTGCCAGCAGCTTAGCGCAGAGGGCTAGCACAGATACGCAGTATTTT
NA	TRBV6-5	NA	TRBJ1-1	CASSYDGGSAEAFF	TGTGCCAGCAGTTACGACGGAGGATCCGCTGAAGCTTTCTTT
NA	TRBV14	NA	TRBJ2-7	CASSQAIRQGLDEQYF	TGTGCCAGCAGCCAAGCGATTCGCCAGGGTCTCGACGAGCAGTACTTC
NA	TRBV6-6	few	TRBJ1-1	CASRSSERGRHTEAFF	TGTGCCAGCCGATCCAGCGAACGGGGGAGGCACACTGAAGCTTTCTTT
TRBD1	TRBV20-1	NA	TRBJ2-4	CSAQGTAQAKNIQYF	TGCAGTGCCCAGGGGACAGCCCAAGCCAAAAACATTCAGTACTTC
TRBD2	TRBV7-2	NA	TRBJ2-2	CASSITSGGRIGELFF	TGTGCCAGCAGCATTACTAGCGGGGGGCGTATCGGGGAGCTGTTTTTT
NA	TRBV14	few	TRBJ2-7	CASSQNWNRGLNEQYF	TGTGCCAGCAGCCAGAATTGGAACAGGGGACTCAACGAGCAGTACTTC
NA	TRBV20-1	few	TRBJ2-1	CSASGVEGGLYNEQFF	TGCAGTGCTAGTGGTGTCGAAGGGGGACTCTACAATGAGCAGTTCTTC
NA	TRBV18	NA	TRBJ2-2	CASARGPTGELFF	TGTGCCAGCGCCAGGGGTCCCACCGGGGAGCTGTTTTTT
TRBD2	TRBV4-1	NA	TRBJ2-3	CASSQEPPAGGRTDTQYF	TGCGCCAGCAGCCAAGAGCCCCCAGCGGGGGGCCGCACAGATACGCAGTATTTT
TRBD1	TRBV25-1	NA	TRBJ2-7	CASRRQGFPEQYF	TGTGCCAGCAGGAGACAGGGTTTCCCCGAGCAGTACTTC
TRBD1	TRBV5-1	NA	TRBJ2-3	CASSEINRGWTDTQYF	TGCGCCAGCAGCGAAATAAACAGGGGCTGGACAGATACGCAGTATTTT
NA	TRBV4-2	few	TRBJ2-7	CASSQDKYEQYF	TGTGCCAGCAGCCAAGATAAGTACGAGCAGTACTTC
NA	TRBV9	once	TRBJ2-4	CASSVGRDPRNIQYF	TGTGCCAGCAGCGTAGGTCGGGACCCAAGGAACATTCAGTACTTC
TRBD1	TRBV7-2	NA	TRBJ2-3	CASSLLPAGGSADTQYF	TGTGCCAGCAGCTTATTGCCAGCAGGGGGCTCCGCAGATACGCAGTATTTT
TRBD2	TRBV5-1	NA	TRBJ2-4	CASSSRPGLGDWAKNIQYF	TGCGCCAGCAGTTCCAGGCCGGGACTAGGGGATTGGGCCAAAAACATTCAGTACTTC
NA	TRBV12-3/TRBV12-4	NA	TRBJ2-5	CASSRHKETRYF	TGTGCCAGCAGCAGACATAAAGAGACCCGGTACTTC
NA	TRBV28	NA	TRBJ2-1	CASSSLTDSHNEQFF	TGTGCCAGCAGTTCTCTAACCGACAGCCACAATGAGCAGTTCTTC
NA	TRBV24-1	few	TRBJ2-1	CATSDHSNNEQFF	TGTGCCACCAGTGATCACAGCAACAATGAGCAGTTCTTC
NA	TRBV7-2	NA	TRBJ2-5	CASSPRPASTETQYF	TGTGCCAGCAGCCCCAGGCCTGCTTCTACTGAGACCCAGTACTTC
TRBD1	TRBV29-1	few	TRBJ2-1	CSGDRVHNEQFF	TGCAGCGGGGACAGGGTCCACAATGAGCAGTTCTTC
NA	TRBV12-3/TRBV12-4	few	TRBJ2-1	CASSLNRERNEQFF	TGTGCCAGCAGTTTAAACAGGGAACGGAATGAGCAGTTCTTC